The 26 T cell receptor beta chains reported below all come from one sample, sequenced in a study of cytomegalovirus exposure and HLA in healthy donors. It was with 60 Vbeta and 13 Jbeta primers that the PCR ran. The assay was immunoSEQ multiplex PCR, and TCRdb's table has in-frame clones only and misses some. This table has 170,000 or so clones, approximately 80% appearing once. Material: PBMCs. These receptors came from a woman aged 45-59 years in good health and CMV-seropositive.

The chain carries TRBV5-4 and TRBJ1-2; 8 bases align to TRBD1. This CDR3 is 12 amino acids long. The J segment lost 8 bases and the V segment lost 4 bases, leaving 4 bases of the junction unmatched. Per the germline V gene, CDR1 is SGHNT and CDR2 is YYREEE (reference sequence). The CDR3 DNA reads as TGTGCCAGCAGCGACAGGGGAGGCGGCTACACCTTC. As protein: CASSDRGGGYTF. The whole variable domain, remainder taken from reference TRBV5-4 and TRBJ1-2, is ETGVTQSPTHLIKTRGQQVTLRCSSQSGHNTVSWYQQALGQGPQFIFQYYREEENGRGNFPPRFSGLQFPNYSSELNVNALELDDSALYLCASSDRGGGYTFGSGTRLTVV.

This chain's CDR3 is CASSLRGQGNEKLFF. The DNA of the CDR3 is TGTGCCAGCAGCTTGAGGGGACAGGGGAATGAAAAACTGTTTTTT. The chain carries TRBV5-6 and TRBJ1-4; 10 nucleotides align to TRBD1. The CDR3 sequence is 15 residues long. CDR1 is SGHDT and CDR2 is YYEEEE in the germline V gene. With V trimmed by 1 base and J by 5 bases, 2 bases remained unmatched.

V and J are TRBV9 and TRBJ1-1, with a weak D call TRBD1 (5 bases). The germline V gene has CDR1 SGDLS and CDR2 YYNGEE. This CDR3 has 13 residues. Trimming removed 0 bases from V and 8 bases from J, with 11 bases in between. CDR3 region: CASSVVDGGEAFF. As DNA, the CDR3 is TGTGCCAGCAGCGTAGTAGATGGGGGGGAAGCTTTCTTT. The whole variable domain, filled in from reference TRBV9 and TRBJ1-1, reads DSGVTQTPKHLITATGQRVTLRCSPRSGDLSVYWYQQSLDQGLQFLIQYYNGEERAKGNILERFSAQQFPDLHSELNLSSLELGDSALYFCASSVVDGGEAFFGQGTRLTVV.

CDR3 sequence (DNA): TGTGCCAGCAGTTTTCATGGGGACAGGGATGAAAAACTGTTTTTT. It specifies CASSFHGDRDEKLFF. This chain joins TRBV28 and TRBJ1-4, with 9 bases fitting TRBD1. Germline V gives CDR1 MDHEN, CDR2 SYDVKM. The CDR3 covers 15 residues. J was trimmed by 6 bases and V by 3 bases; bases with no gene match: 5.

The chain recombines TRBV25-1 with TRBJ1-2, with 9 nucleotides matching TRBD1. The CDR3 covers 16 residues. Germline V gives CDR1 MGHDK, CDR2 SYGVNS. Unmatched junction bases numbered 11, after V lost 1 base and J lost 8 bases. CDR3 coding DNA: TGTGCCAGCAGTGAATGGGGGACAGGGAAGGAGGTGGGCTACACCTTC. The encoded protein is CASSEWGTGKEVGYTF.

This clone has just one count. The chain carries TRBV4-1 and TRBJ2-1; D is perhaps TRBD2 (5 bases). The CDR3 runs to 15 residues. The V end was cut by 1 base, the J end by 4 bases, with 11 bases between. Germline assignment: CDR1 MGHRA and CDR2 YSYEKL. In DNA form, the CDR3 reads TGCGCCAGCAGCCAAGGCCGGGATTCGTACAATGAGCAGTTCTTC. Its protein is CASSQGRDSYNEQFF.

As for this clone: The sample has other DNA sequences that encode this CDR3 too. J is TRBJ1-5 and V is TRBV7-2; no firm D call. Germline V gives CDR1 SGHTA, CDR2 FQGNSA. The CDR3 has 15 amino acids. V was shortened by 5 bases and J by 1 base, with 12 bases between the two germline ends. The CDR3 spells CASSPRTGSNQPQHF. CDR3 in DNA: TGTGCCAGCAGCCCCCGGACGGGGAGCAATCAGCCCCAGCATTTT.

This sequence joins TRBV2 and TRBJ2-1; 8 bases are shared with TRBD2. The CDR3 covers 16 residues. CDR1 and CDR2 from the germline V gene are SNHLY and FYNNEI. Unmatched junction bases numbered 4, after V lost 3 bases and J lost 0 bases. CDR3 residues: CASSDGGRPSYNEQFF. The CDR3 coding sequence is TGTGCCAGCAGTGATGGCGGGAGGCCCTCCTACAATGAGCAGTTCTTC.

CDR3 DNA sequence: TGTGCCAGCAGTTATACAGGGTTGTGGGAAAAACTGTTTTTT. Translation: CASSYTGLWEKLFF. The chain is built from TRBV6-6 and TRBJ1-4, with TRBD1 as a possible D gene (6 bases). Trimming removed 3 bases at V and 8 bases at J, with 13 bases between. This CDR3 is 14 amino acids long. From germline, CDR1 is MNHNY and CDR2 SVGAGI (reference sequence).

The J gene is TRBJ1-1, the V gene TRBV11-3, with D possibly matching TRBD1 (6 bases). The CDR3 sequence is 15 residues long. V was pared by 3 bases and J by 6 bases, with 17 bases between. CDR1 and CDR2 (germline): SGHNT, YENEEA. The CDR3, as DNA: TGTGCCAGCAGCTTCGCCCCCCAGGGGAGAGCTGAAGCTTTCTTT. Residues: CASSFAPQGRAEAFF. The complete variable domain, with remaining parts taken from reference TRBV11-3 and TRBJ1-1, reads EAGVVQSPRYKIIEKKQPVAFWCNPISGHNTLYWYLQNLGQGPELLIRYENEEAVDDSQLPKDRFSAERLKGVDSTLKIQPAELGDSAVYLCASSFAPQGRAEAFFGQGTRLTVV.

The rearrangement uses TRBV7-3 and TRBJ2-1, with 7 nucleotides matching TRBD1. The V segment lost 2 bases and the J segment 9 bases; nucleotides outside the gene matches: 4. The CDR3 extends over 13 amino acids. CDR1 is SGHTA and CDR2 is FQGTGA in the germline V gene. CDR3 residues: CASSLQGVGEQFF. The CDR3 DNA is TGTGCCAGCAGCTTACAGGGGGTTGGTGAGCAGTTCTTC.

The chain recombines TRBV21-1 with TRBJ1-6; no check of the table's D call, TRBD1, against the DNA was made. TRBV21-1 is designated a pseudogene. This CDR3 has 14 residues. The CDR3 protein is CASYSPYYNSPLHF. For the CDR3, the DNA is TGTGCCAGCTACAGCCCTTACTATAATTCACCCCTCCACTTT.

This clone was detected a few times. This chain uses TRBV30 with TRBJ2-5; D is undetermined. Trimming removed 2 bases at V and 2 bases at J, with 6 bases between. The CDR3 is made up of 12 amino acids. Germline-derived CDR1 and CDR2 are GTSNPN and SVGIG (reference sequence). CDR3 loop: CAWSSRQETQYF. In DNA form, the CDR3 reads TGTGCCTGGAGTAGCAGGCAAGAGACCCAGTACTTC.

The chain employs TRBV13 and TRBJ2-2; 9 nucleotides align to TRBD1. Germline loops: CDR1 PRHDT, CDR2 FYEKMQ (reference sequence). J gave up 1 base and V 6 bases, and 0 bases lay outside the gene matches. The CDR3 sequence is 14 residues long. CDR3 protein: CASRTGGNTGELFF. CDR3 DNA: TGTGCCAGCAGGACAGGGGGGAACACCGGGGAGCTGTTTTTT.

The genes are TRBV7-2 and TRBJ2-3; 8 bases match TRBD1. The CDR3 consists of 15 residues. J was trimmed by 4 bases and V by 2 bases; bases with no gene match: 5. CDR1 and CDR2 from the germline V gene are SGHTA and FQGNSA. CDR3 amino acids: CASSLLGQGADTQYF. DNA for the CDR3: TGTGCCAGCAGCTTATTAGGACAGGGTGCAGATACGCAGTATTTT.

V usage is TRBV4-1 and J usage is TRBJ1-4; 7 nucleotides match TRBD1. Germline V gene sequence: CDR1 MGHRA, CDR2 YSYEKL. Unmatched junction bases numbered 11, after V lost 5 bases and J lost 8 bases. This CDR3 spans 15 amino acids. This CDR3 reads CASSVRHRDREKLFF. CDR3 nucleotides: TGCGCCAGCAGCGTTCGACACCGGGACAGAGAAAAACTGTTTTTT.

The V and J genes are TRBV10-1 and TRBJ2-7; D uncertain. This CDR3 comprises 9 residues. Trimming removed 7 bases at V and 5 bases at J, with 3 bases between. Germline V gene data show CDR1 as WNHNN and CDR2 as SYGVQD (reference sequence). The CDR3 region has the DNA TGCGCCAGCATTAACGAGCAGTACTTC. Residues: CASINEQYF.

The gene calls are TRBV27 and TRBJ1-1, with 8 nucleotides matching TRBD1. V lost 5 bases to trimming and J lost 5 bases; unmatched junction nucleotides: 4. Germline V gene data show CDR1 as MNHEY and CDR2 as SMNVEV (reference sequence). The CDR3 has 13 residues. CDR3 in DNA: TGTGCCAGCAGTAAGGACAGGGCTACTGAAGCTTTCTTT. It codes for CASSKDRATEAFF.

CDR3 nucleotides: TGTGCCAGCTCATTTTCGACAGGGAGGAACACTGAAGCTTTCTTT. Protein product: CASSFSTGRNTEAFF. The chain recombines TRBV18 with TRBJ1-1; 7 nucleotides agree with TRBD1. The CDR3 is 15 amino acids. The J segment lost 1 base and the V segment lost 5 bases, leaving 7 bases of the junction unmatched. In germline, CDR1 is KGHSH, CDR2 LQKENI.

The chain is built from TRBV7-2 and TRBJ1-2; TRBD1 matches at 7 bases. V gave up 3 bases and J gave up 0 bases; unmatched junction bases: 4. CDR1 and CDR2 from the germline V gene are SGHTA and FQGNSA. This CDR3 region has 15 residues. DNA for the CDR3: TGTGCCAGCAGCTTGTGGACAGGAGCTAACTATGGCTACACCTTC. It encodes CASSLWTGANYGYTF. Full variable domain (missing parts from reference TRBV7-2 and TRBJ1-2): GAGVSQSPSNKVTEKGKDVELRCDPISGHTALYWYRQSLGQGLEFLIYFQGNSAPDKSGLPSDRFSAERTGGSVSTLTIQRTQQEDSAVYLCASSLWTGANYGYTFGSGTRLTVV.

The chain uses TRBV7-9 and TRBJ1-5, with D hard to call. CDR1 is SEHNR and CDR2 is FQNEAQ in the germline V gene (reference sequence). The CDR3 loop spans 15 amino acids. V lost 0 bases to trimming and J lost 2 bases, with 8 bases between them. The CDR3 DNA is TGTGCCAGCAGCTTAGCGCCGGCGGGCAATCAGCCCCAGCATTTT. Amino acid sequence: CASSLAPAGNQPQHF.

The V call is TRBV19, the J call TRBJ2-7; D might be TRBD1 (6 bases). Trimming left V 6 bases short and J 1 base short, with 10 bases between. The germline CDR1 and CDR2 sequences are LNHDA and SQIVND (reference sequence). The length of the CDR3 is 13 residues. CDR3 sequence (DNA): TGTGCCAGTAGCCTAGGGGGATCCTACGAGCAGTACTTC. Residues: CASSLGGSYEQYF.

CDR3: CASSWADRATEAFF. CDR3 in DNA: TGTGCCAGCAGTTGGGCTGACAGGGCCACTGAAGCTTTCTTT. The rearrangement joins TRBV6-6 to TRBJ1-1; 7 nucleotides line up with TRBD1. The CDR3 is made up of 14 amino acids. J was trimmed by 4 bases and V by 4 bases; bases with no gene match: 6. In germline, CDR1 is MNHNY, CDR2 SVGAGI (reference sequence).

The V gene is TRBV29-1, the J gene TRBJ2-1, with D perhaps TRBD1 (6 bases). Per germline, CDR1 SQVTM and CDR2 ANQGSEA. The CDR3 length is 13 residues. The ends were cut back, 0 bases at V and 8 bases at J, with 11 bases in the middle. The CDR3 reads CSVEEAQGYEQFF. The CDR3 coding sequence is TGCAGCGTTGAAGAGGCACAGGGCTATGAGCAGTTCTTC.

V is TRBV25-1 and J is TRBJ2-2, with 11 bases lining up with TRBD2. There are 16 residues in the CDR3. V lost 1 base, J lost 5 bases, and 3 bases stayed unmatched. The germline V gene encodes CDR1 MGHDK and CDR2 SYGVNS. The CDR3 spells CASSELRTSGTGELFF. The CDR3 nucleotides are TGTGCCAGCAGTGAATTGAGGACTAGCGGGACCGGGGAGCTGTTTTTT.

The chain links TRBV28 to TRBJ1-2, with D unclear. The length of the CDR3 is 14 residues. Deletions cut 6 bases from V and 0 bases from J, with 11 bases between. Germline CDR1 MDHEN, CDR2 SYDVKM. CDR3: CASSPRGANYGYTF. The CDR3 nucleotides are TGTGCCAGCAGCCCCCGGGGAGCTAACTATGGCTACACCTTC.